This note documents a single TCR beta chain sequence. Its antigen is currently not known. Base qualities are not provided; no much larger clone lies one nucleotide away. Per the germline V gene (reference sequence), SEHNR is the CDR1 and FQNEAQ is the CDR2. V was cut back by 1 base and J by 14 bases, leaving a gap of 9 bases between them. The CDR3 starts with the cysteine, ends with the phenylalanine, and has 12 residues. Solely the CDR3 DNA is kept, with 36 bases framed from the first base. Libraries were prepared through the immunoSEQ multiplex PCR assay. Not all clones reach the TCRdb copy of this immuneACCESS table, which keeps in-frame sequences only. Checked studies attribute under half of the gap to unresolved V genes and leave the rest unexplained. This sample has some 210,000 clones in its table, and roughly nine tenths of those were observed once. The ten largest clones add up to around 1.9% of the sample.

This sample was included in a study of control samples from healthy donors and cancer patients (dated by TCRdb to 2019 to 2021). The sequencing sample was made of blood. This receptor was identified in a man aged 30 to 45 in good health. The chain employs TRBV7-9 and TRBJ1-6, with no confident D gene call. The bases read TGTGCCAGCAGCTTAGGAGGGTATTCCCTCCACTTT. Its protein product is CASSLGGYSLHF.